One T cell receptor (beta chain) is described in this entry. The specificity of this receptor is unknown. Base qualities are not at hand, and no much larger clone is one base apart. TCRbeta CDR3 regions were amplified from genomic DNA by means of the immunoSEQ Assay, a bias-controlled multiplex PCR. In the original analysis: Nucleated cell counts per sample were estimated from amplification of reference gene primers within the assay. Sequence reads were collapsed and filtered to measure the absolute abundance of every unique TCRbeta CDR3 rearrangement. Productive Simpson clonality was computed per sample as the square root of Simpson's diversity index over productive rearrangements. In TCRdb, the immuneACCESS table is reduced to in-frame sequences with V and J assigned. These tables do not hold every clone; where another copy was compared, an unresolved V gene accounts for under half, and the others remain unexplained. That table furnishes V, J and clone size, whereas the DNA furnished D and trimming. This sample holds over 80,000 clones; roughly 70% were observed only once. In total, the top ten clones hold approximately 4.1% of the sample.

One collaborating source in Seattle enrolled patients during active infection and followed them longitudinally through the course of disease. Each collaborating institution followed its own protocols to collect whole blood in K2EDTA tubes. For TCRbeta analysis, collaborators shipped samples as frozen whole blood, isolated PBMCs, or DNA extracted from either of those sample types. For this chain, trimming is 6 bases at the V end and 0 bases at the J end, and the number of junction bases without a gene match is 13. According to the germline V gene, CDR1 reads MGHRA and CDR2 reads YSYEKL. The CDR3 spans 19 residues, from the cysteine through the phenylalanine. CDR3 DNA is the only sequence kept; it has 57 bases, read in frame from the first base. The data originate from a study of blood T cell repertoires in COVID-19 (dated by TCRdb to about 2020). Regarding the complete study: The collaborator samples originated in the United States, Italy and Spain and spanned the acute and convalescent phases of COVID-19. The material from the prospective study consisted of cDNA or gDNA derived from T cells, B-cell-depleted T cells, or PBMCs. Deeply sampled blood TCRbeta repertoires from subjects exposed to, actively infected with, or recovered from COVID-19 were included in the dataset. The repertoires were made available in a free public database intended to serve as a resource for research on the immune response to SARS-CoV-2. Samples came from the ongoing ImmuneRACE study (first 160 participants) plus 1,254 subjects from 6 global collaborators. A de-identified subject ID, COVID-19 status, age in years and sex were almost always included in the sample metadata. Where available, HLA class I and class II types were obtained from metadata supplied by the sample provider rather than from assay-based typing. Overall study outcomes, separate from this receptor: How much clinical and demographic metadata was included differed by source and by participant, and the metadata was provided uncurated.

The sequence was collected from a man aged 65-85 years with COVID-19, enrolled during active disease. The sample comprised peripheral blood. The rearrangement combines TRBV4-1 with TRBJ2-3, with 12 bases matching TRBD2. The nucleotide sequence is TGCGCCAGCAGTGGCACCGGGACTAGCGGGTCTTCCAGCACAGATACGCAGTATTTT. Its amino acids are CASSGTGTSGSSSTDTQYF.